A single sample gave rise to the 25 T cell receptor beta chains below, sequenced in a study of shared clonotypes between healthy human individuals. Produced via immunoSEQ multiplex PCR; TCRdb's table is partial and in-frame only. The table records about 2.4 million clones, over 85% of them present only once. Sequenced input: naive CD4+ T cells from PBMCs. Documented subset: CD45RA+ positively selected. These receptors all stem from a young man in good health. Some clones in this sample may be carry-over from other donors' samples.

The rearrangement uses TRBV7-9 and TRBJ2-2; D unclear. CDR1 is SEHNR and CDR2 is FQNEAQ in the germline V gene (reference sequence). Trimming took off 2 bases at V and 2 bases at J, with 9 bases between the two ends. The CDR3 is made up of 15 amino acids. The CDR3: CASSLLGSNTGELFF. Here the CDR3 DNA reads TGTGCCAGCAGCTTACTCGGGTCAAACACCGGGGAGCTGTTTTTT.

The rearrangement joins TRBV6-8 to TRBJ2-5, with D possibly being TRBD2 (5 bases). Germline V lookup: CDR1 MNHGY, CDR2 SAAAGT. The CDR3 totals 20 residues. The germline V and J ends were trimmed by 2 bases and 4 bases, with 29 bases remaining between them. The CDR3 reads CASSYPDRSDPPGYLETQYF. Here the CDR3 DNA reads TGTGCCAGCAGTTACCCCGACCGGTCAGATCCGCCGGGATACCTAGAGACCCAGTACTTC.

Details on this clone: The sample holds other DNA sequences that translate to the same CDR3. The chain recombines TRBV5-1 with TRBJ2-1; 11 bases map to TRBD2. CDR1 and CDR2 (germline): SGHRS, YFSETQ. This CDR3 is 15 amino acids long. With 0 bases clipped from V and 7 bases from J, the junction kept 3 bases outside the gene matches. For the CDR3, the DNA is TGCGCCAGCAGCTTGGAACTAGCGGGAGATAATGAGCAGTTCTTC. It specifies CASSLELAGDNEQFF. Based on the CDR3 plus reference TRBV5-1 and TRBJ2-1, the full variable domain is KAGVTQTPRYLIKTRGQQVTLSCSPISGHRSVSWYQQTPGQGLQFLFEYFSETQRNKGNFPGRFSGRQFSNSRSEMNVSTLELGDSALYLCASSLELAGDNEQFFGPGTRLTVL.

In regard to this clone: This specimen includes other DNA sequences encoding the same CDR3. The V gene is TRBV5-1, the J gene TRBJ1-1; 8 bases fit TRBD1. The germline CDR1 and CDR2 sequences are SGHRS and YFSETQ. V lost 4 bases, J lost 4 bases, and 6 bases stayed unmatched. CDR3 length equals 14 residues. The CDR3 DNA sequence: TGCGCCAGCAGCGCACAGGGGGGAGGCACTGAAGCTTTCTTT. Encoded protein: CASSAQGGGTEAFF.

The J gene is TRBJ2-7, the V gene TRBV6-5; possibly TRBD1 for D (6 bases). CDR3 length: 15 residues. Trimming took 6 bases from V and 3 from J, leaving 18 bases between them. From germline, CDR1 is MNHEY and CDR2 SVGAGI. CDR3 nucleotides: TGTGCCAGCAGGCTCGGGGAGTGGGGACACTACGAGCAGTACTTC. Its protein is CASRLGEWGHYEQYF.

V and J are TRBV5-1 and TRBJ2-2, with 7 positions matching TRBD2. This CDR3 comprises 17 residues. The germline V gene encodes CDR1 SGHRS and CDR2 YFSETQ. Unmatched junction bases numbered 13, after V lost 3 bases and J lost 5 bases. CDR3 residues: CASSSFTPSGYTGELFF. The CDR3 nucleotides are TGCGCCAGCAGCTCCTTTACACCTAGCGGCTATACCGGGGAGCTGTTTTTT.

The CDR3 sequence: CASSQDSDRWGSPLHF. The CDR3 DNA is TGTGCCAGCAGCCAAGACTCGGACAGGTGGGGCTCACCCCTCCACTTT. The gene calls are TRBV4-2 and TRBJ1-6; 7 nucleotides agree with TRBD1. This CDR3 region has 16 residues. Trimming took 0 bases from V and 10 from J; bases not matched to a gene: 9. Germline V gene lookup returns CDR1 LGHNA and CDR2 YNFKEQ.

Comments on this clone: Other DNA sequences in this specimen translate into the identical CDR3. This rearrangement joins TRBV5-1 to TRBJ2-3; 7 bases fit TRBD1. V was clipped by 4 bases and J by 2 bases; unmatched bases: 4. CDR1 and CDR2 (germline): SGHRS, YFSETQ. The CDR3 runs to 14 residues. CDR3: CASSPGQTTDTQYF. CDR3 nucleotide sequence: TGCGCCAGCAGCCCGGGACAGACCACAGATACGCAGTATTTT.

The chain joins TRBV19 to TRBJ2-3; 11 nucleotides agree with TRBD2. CDR3 length equals 16 residues. CDR1 and CDR2 from the germline V gene are LNHDA and SQIVND (reference sequence). J was trimmed by 0 bases and V by 7 bases; bases with no gene match: 6. CDR3 bases: TGTGCCAGTACCCCTAGCGGGAGGAGGAGCACAGATACGCAGTATTTT. Its protein is CASTPSGRRSTDTQYF. Drawing the rest from reference TRBV19 and TRBJ2-3, the complete variable domain is DGGITQSPKYLFRKEGQNVTLSCEQNLNHDAMYWYRQDPGQGLRLIYYSQIVNDFQKGDIAEGYSVSREKKESFPLTVTSAQKNPTAFYLCASTPSGRRSTDTQYFGPGTRLTVL.

The chain uses TRBV28 and TRBJ2-3, with TRBD2 as a possible D gene (6 bases). Germline CDR1 reads MDHEN; CDR2 reads SYDVKM. The V and J ends lost 8 bases and 6 bases respectively, with 15 bases between them. The CDR3 is 13 amino acids. CDR3 DNA: TGTGCCAGCGCCGGGAGAGTTTGGGATACGCAGTATTTT. Residues: CASAGRVWDTQYF.

The chain employs TRBV5-8 and TRBJ2-1; 8 bases are shared with TRBD1. V was clipped by 4 bases and J by 0 bases; unmatched bases: 6. CDR1 is SGHTS, CDR2 YDEGEE, per germline. The CDR3 has 16 amino acids. CDR3 loop: CASSNQGAASYNEQFF. The CDR3 DNA reads TGTGCCAGCAGCAACCAGGGGGCCGCCTCCTACAATGAGCAGTTCTTC.

The chain is built from TRBV5-1 and TRBJ2-1, with TRBD2 matching over 8 bases. Unmatched junction bases numbered 11, after V lost 7 bases and J lost 2 bases. The CDR3 loop spans 16 amino acids. CDR1 is SGHRS and CDR2 is YFSETQ in the germline V gene. The CDR3 DNA follows: TGCGCCAGCTTCCCGGGAGCGGGAGCGGCCTACAATGAGCAGTTCTTC. This codes for CASFPGAGAAYNEQFF.

J is TRBJ2-5 and V is TRBV5-4, with D tentatively TRBD1 (7 bases). The CDR3 has 15 residues. V was trimmed by 4 bases and J by 4 bases, leaving 17 bases between them. Germline CDR1 SGHNT, CDR2 YYREEE (reference sequence). The CDR3 nucleotides read TGTGCCAGCAGCCCCGGAGGGACAGCGAGAGAGACCCAGTACTTC. It codes for CASSPGGTARETQYF.

The V gene is TRBV21-1, the J gene TRBJ1-3. TRBV21-1 is an annotated pseudogene. The CDR3 totals 16 residues. CDR3 sequence reads: CASSDEGPLNENTIYF. The CDR3 bases are TGTGCCAGCAGCGATGAGGGACCCTTGAACGAAAACACCATATATTTT.

In regard to this clone: This sample also contains other DNA sequences that code for the same CDR3. Written as DNA, the CDR3 is TGTGCCAGCTCACCAGGCAGGGACAATGAGCAGTTCTTC. Translating it yields CASSPGRDNEQFF. The rearrangement joins TRBV18 to TRBJ2-1; tentatively, D is TRBD1 (5 bases). Germline V gives CDR1 KGHSH, CDR2 LQKENI. The CDR3 spans 13 residues. Between the trimmed V and J ends, which lost 2 bases and 5 bases, there was a span of 7 bases.

The chain links TRBV7-2 to TRBJ2-3; D is possibly TRBD1 (6 bases). The ends were cut back, 2 bases at V and 2 bases at J, with 8 bases in the middle. The CDR3 runs to 14 residues. Germline V gives CDR1 SGHTA, CDR2 FQGNSA. Here the CDR3 DNA reads TGTGCCAGCAGCTTATTGGGGGCCACAGATACGCAGTATTTT. It encodes CASSLLGATDTQYF.

The rearrangement links TRBV7-2 to TRBJ2-3; TRBD1 or TRBD2 may be the D gene (7 bases each). V shed 3 bases and J shed 4 bases, with 14 bases lying between them. Per the germline V gene, CDR1 is SGHTA and CDR2 is FQGNSA. The CDR3 length is 15 residues. DNA of the CDR3: TGTGCCAGCAGCTTGTCGTCAGGGGGGGCAGATACGCAGTATTTT. The encoded protein is CASSLSSGGADTQYF. Full variable domain (remainder filled in from reference TRBV7-2 and TRBJ2-3): GAGVSQSPSNKVTEKGKDVELRCDPISGHTALYWYRQSLGQGLEFLIYFQGNSAPDKSGLPSDRFSAERTGGSVSTLTIQRTQQEDSAVYLCASSLSSGGADTQYFGPGTRLTVL.

The gene calls are TRBV28 and TRBJ1-5, with a tentative D call TRBD1 (5 bases). CDR3 size: 17 residues. Germline V gene data show CDR1 as MDHEN and CDR2 as SYDVKM. The V gene lost 4 bases and the J gene lost 5 bases, with 21 bases spanning the gap. The DNA of the CDR3 is TGTGCCAGCAGTTCCCCATCCGGGACGAGGGAGGATCAGCCCCAGCATTTT. Residues: CASSSPSGTREDQPQHF. The variable domain in full, with the rest retrieved from reference TRBV28 and TRBJ1-5, is DVKVTQSSRYLVKRTGEKVFLECVQDMDHENMFWYRQDPGLGLRLIYFSYDVKMKEKGDIPEGYSVSREKKERFSLILESASTNQTSMYLCASSSPSGTREDQPQHFGDGTRLSIL.

A note on this clone: At one end the junction does not follow the germline gene, possibly because of a read error. The chain couples TRBV5-1 to TRBJ2-5; D is perhaps TRBD2 (5 bases). The CDR3 is made up of 12 amino acids. Looked up from germline, CDR1 is SGHRS and CDR2 is YFSETQ. The CDR3 protein is CASSLGIGPGDF. The CDR3 DNA follows: TGCGCCAGCAGCTTGGGTATTGGGCCCGGGGACTTC. The entire variable domain, with the rest obtained from reference TRBV5-1 and TRBJ2-5, is as follows: KAGVTQTPRYLIKTRGQQVTLSCSPISGHRSVSWYQQTPGQGLQFLFEYFSETQRNKGNFPGRFSGRQFSNSRSEMNVSTLELGDSALYLCASSLGIGPGDFGPGTRLLVL.

This chain joins TRBV5-8 and TRBJ2-7; maybe TRBD2 (5 bases). Germline V lookup: CDR1 SGHTS, CDR2 YDEGEE. CDR3 size: 15 residues. Trimming shortened V by 1 base and J by 4 bases, and 15 bases separated the two germline ends. This CDR3 is CASSLFAGRVYEQYF. In nucleotides, the CDR3 is TGTGCCAGCAGCTTGTTTGCGGGTCGAGTTTACGAGCAGTACTTC.

The chain links TRBV28 to TRBJ1-2; 8 bases are shared with TRBD1. V trimming: 5 bases; J trimming: 2 bases; junction bases outside the gene matches: 10. The CDR3 length is 16 residues. Germline CDR1 and CDR2: MDHEN and SYDVKM. Here the CDR3 reads CASSLGQGLVNYGYTF. CDR3 coding DNA: TGTGCCAGCAGTCTCGGACAGGGCCTTGTCAACTATGGCTACACCTTC.

This chain links TRBV15 with TRBJ2-7, with D possibly being TRBD1 (5 bases). The CDR3 runs to 13 residues. Germline assignment: CDR1 LNHNV and CDR2 YYDKDF (reference sequence). Trimming removed 1 base at V and 3 bases at J, with 7 bases between. CDR3: CATSRGQIYEQYF. In nucleotides, the CDR3 is TGTGCCACCAGCAGAGGACAGATCTACGAGCAGTACTTC.

The V and J genes are TRBV28 and TRBJ1-5; D is undetermined. Looked up from germline, CDR1 is MDHEN and CDR2 is SYDVKM. Trimming stripped 6 bases from V and 4 bases from J, with 7 bases between. This CDR3 has 12 residues. The CDR3 nucleotides are TGTGCCAGCAGAACTCCTAATCAGCCCCAGCATTTT. Translation gives CASRTPNQPQHF.

The chain combines TRBV20-1 with TRBJ2-5, with 7 bases fitting TRBD1. The J call is doubtful: the DNA matches TRBJ2-7 better. The germline V gene has CDR1 DFQATT and CDR2 SNEGSKA (reference sequence). The CDR3 length is 11 residues. Here the CDR3 reads CSAGTAYEQYF. In nucleotides, the CDR3 is TGCAGTGCTGGGACAGCCTACGAGCAGTACTTC.

The chain carries TRBV15 and TRBJ2-7; a weak D match, TRBD1 (6 bases). Trimming took off 0 bases at V and 5 bases at J, with 17 bases between the two ends. Per germline, CDR1 LNHNV and CDR2 YYDKDF (reference sequence). This CDR3 region has 16 residues. The CDR3 spells CATSRDKELDRHEQYF. The CDR3, as DNA: TGTGCCACCAGCAGAGATAAGGAGTTGGACAGACACGAGCAGTACTTC. Full variable domain (remainder filled in from reference TRBV15 and TRBJ2-7): DAMVIQNPRYQVTQFGKPVTLSCSQTLNHNVMYWYQQKSSQAPKLLFHYYDKDFNNEADTPDNFQSRRPNTSFCFLDIRSPGLGDTAMYLCATSRDKELDRHEQYFGPGTRLTVT.